This T cell receptor (beta chain) was recorded in a study of graft-versus-host responses after intestinal transplantation. Study background: Uniformly, recipients were administered anti-thymocyte globulin induction with subsequent tacrolimus and steroids for around 3 years.

Notes on the study in general: Peak circulating GvH clone levels tracked with early post-transplant HvG declines. Recipient marrow held GvH clones, some first seen in ileum or blood.

Using immunoSEQ multiplex PCR, the repertoire was profiled, and TCRdb retains in-frame clones only, with some absent. The sample records 86,000 or so clones, about nine tenths being singletons. This clone appeared a single time. Its matching antigen is unknown. This CDR3 has 13 residues. Germline lookup yields CDR1 WSHSY and CDR2 SAAADI. V gave up 9 bases and J gave up 0 bases; unmatched junction bases: 5. The TCR was taken from a human donor who received an intestinal transplant. The chain employs TRBV10-2 and TRBJ2-7; TRBD2 aligns across 7 bases. The sequences come from unstimulated CD8+ T cells sorted from spleen or lymph node cells, collected before intestinal transplant. The CDR3 here is CASSGGSSYEQYF. The CDR3 coding sequence is TGCGCCAGTTCCGGGGGGAGCTCCTACGAGCAGTACTTC.